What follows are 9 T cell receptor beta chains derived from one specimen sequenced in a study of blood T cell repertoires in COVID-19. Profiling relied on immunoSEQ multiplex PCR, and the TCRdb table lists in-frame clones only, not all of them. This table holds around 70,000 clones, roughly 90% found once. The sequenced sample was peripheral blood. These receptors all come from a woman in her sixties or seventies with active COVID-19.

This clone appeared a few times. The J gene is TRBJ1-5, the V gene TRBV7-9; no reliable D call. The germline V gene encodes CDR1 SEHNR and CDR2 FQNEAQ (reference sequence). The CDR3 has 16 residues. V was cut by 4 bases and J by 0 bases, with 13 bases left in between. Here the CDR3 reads CASSSSTDYSNQPQHF. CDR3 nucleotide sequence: TGTGCCAGCAGCTCAAGTACAGACTATAGCAATCAGCCCCAGCATTTT.

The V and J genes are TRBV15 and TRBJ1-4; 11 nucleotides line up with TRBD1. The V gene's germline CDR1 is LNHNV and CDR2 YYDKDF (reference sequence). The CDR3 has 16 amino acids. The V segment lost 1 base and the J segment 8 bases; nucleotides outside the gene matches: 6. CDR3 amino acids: CATSRGSRDRGEKLFF. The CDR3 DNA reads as TGTGCCACCAGCAGAGGCTCCAGGGACAGGGGGGAAAAACTGTTTTTT.

The CDR3 DNA sequence: TGTGCCAGCAGGGGGACAGGGGGCTCCTACGAGCAGTACTTC. Protein: CASRGTGGSYEQYF. The chain has TRBV28 and TRBJ2-7; 11 positions match TRBD1. Trimming removed 6 bases from V and 0 bases from J; junction bases left unmatched: 1. CDR1 MDHEN and CDR2 SYDVKM come from the germline V gene. The CDR3 loop spans 14 amino acids.

For the CDR3, the DNA is TGCGCCAGCAGCTTGAGTTCGGGACAGGGGGAATCGCCGAGTGGCTACACCTTC. This encodes CASSLSSGQGESPSGYTF. The gene calls are TRBV5-1 and TRBJ1-2, with TRBD1 identical over 11 bases. V was clipped by 1 base and J by 7 bases; unmatched bases: 15. This CDR3 is 18 amino acids long. The germline V gene has CDR1 SGHRS and CDR2 YFSETQ.

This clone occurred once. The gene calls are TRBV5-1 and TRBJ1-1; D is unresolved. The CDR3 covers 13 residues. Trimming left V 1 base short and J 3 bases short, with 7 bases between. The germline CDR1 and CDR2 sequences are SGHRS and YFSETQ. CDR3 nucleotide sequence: TGCGCCAGCAGCTTGAAACCGGACACTGAAGCTTTCTTT. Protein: CASSLKPDTEAFF.

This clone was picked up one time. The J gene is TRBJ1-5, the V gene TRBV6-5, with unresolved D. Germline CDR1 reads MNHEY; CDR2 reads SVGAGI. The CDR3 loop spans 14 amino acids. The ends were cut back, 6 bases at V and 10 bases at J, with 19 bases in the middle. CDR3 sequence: CASSKTLRDLPQHF. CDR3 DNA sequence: TGTGCCAGCAGCAAAACTTTGCGGGATCTCCCCCAGCATTTT.

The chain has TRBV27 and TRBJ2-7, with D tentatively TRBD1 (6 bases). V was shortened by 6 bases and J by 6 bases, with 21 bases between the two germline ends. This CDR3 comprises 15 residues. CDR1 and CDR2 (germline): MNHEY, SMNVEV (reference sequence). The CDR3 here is CASSRNRDLISEQYF. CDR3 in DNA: TGTGCCAGCAGCCGGAACAGGGACCTCATATCCGAGCAGTACTTC.

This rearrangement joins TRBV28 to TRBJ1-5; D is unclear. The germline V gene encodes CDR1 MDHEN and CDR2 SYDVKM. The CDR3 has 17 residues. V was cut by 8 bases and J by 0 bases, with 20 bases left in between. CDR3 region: CASDPGTAFHSNQPQHF. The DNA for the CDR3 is TGTGCCAGCGACCCAGGAACCGCCTTTCATAGCAATCAGCCCCAGCATTTT.

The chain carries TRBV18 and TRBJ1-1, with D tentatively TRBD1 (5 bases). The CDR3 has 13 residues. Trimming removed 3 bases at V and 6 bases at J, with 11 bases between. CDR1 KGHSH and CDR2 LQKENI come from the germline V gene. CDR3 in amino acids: CASSPQGRAEAFF. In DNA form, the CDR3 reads TGTGCCAGCTCACCTCAGGGCCGCGCTGAAGCTTTCTTT.